This T cell receptor beta chain was recovered during a study of blood T cell repertoires in COVID-19 (dated by TCRdb to 2020 to 2022). Background on the whole study: The collaborator samples originated in the United States, Italy and Spain and spanned the acute and convalescent phases of COVID-19. The material from the prospective study consisted of cDNA or gDNA derived from T cells, B-cell-depleted T cells, or PBMCs. The dataset comprised deeply sampled blood TCRbeta repertoires from subjects exposed to, actively infected with, or recovered from COVID-19. The repertoires were released in a freely available public database meant as a resource for research on the immune response to SARS-CoV-2. Samples came from the ongoing ImmuneRACE study (first 160 participants) plus 1,254 subjects from 6 global collaborators. Nearly every sample came with metadata listing a de-identified subject ID, COVID-19 status, age in years and sex. Where available, HLA class I and class II types were taken from metadata supplied by the sample provider and were not determined by assay-based typing.

Collaborating institutions collected whole blood in K2EDTA tubes following their own protocols. For TCRbeta analysis, collaborator samples were shipped as frozen whole blood, as isolated PBMCs, or as DNA extracted from either sample type. The immunoSEQ Assay, a bias-controlled multiplex PCR, was used to amplify TCRbeta CDR3 regions from genomic DNA. The authors processed their data as follows. The number of nucleated cells in each sample was estimated by amplification of reference gene primers within the assay. To quantify the absolute abundance of each unique TCRbeta CDR3 rearrangement, sequence reads were collapsed and filtered. For each sample, productive Simpson clonality was calculated as the square root of Simpson's diversity index across productive rearrangements. In its TCRdb copy, this immuneACCESS table keeps in-frame sequences only and misses some clones. Where compared with another copy, unresolved V genes explain less than half of these, and the others have no known cause. V and J calls and clone size are as listed in that table; D and trimming were resolved from the DNA. The sample profile shows 90,000 to 100,000 clones; 65% to 85% of them were found once. Clones ranked in the top ten supply around 4.5% of the sample.

A remark on this clone: It lacks a known antigen. No qualities accompany the bases; no much larger clone lies one base away.

The research as a whole found: The amount of clinical and demographic metadata varied by source and participant and was provided uncurated.

As encoded in the germline V gene, CDR1 is LGHNA while CDR2 is YNFKEQ. Reading from cysteine to phenylalanine, the CDR3 counts 13 amino acids. Only the CDR3 portion is preserved as DNA: 39 bases, with reading frame beginning at the first base. The junction shows trimming of 0 bases on V and 4 bases on J, plus 5 bases between the germline ends. The sequenced sample was peripheral blood. The receptor comes from a man aged 60-69 years with acute or convalescent COVID-19. This chain joins TRBV4-2 to TRBJ2-3; too little of a D gene remains to name it. DNA sequence: TGTGCCAGCAGCCAAGATCTTCCAGATACGCAGTATTTT. Its translation reads: CASSQDLPDTQYF.